This TCR beta chain derives from a study of CD8 T cells in ankylosing spondylitis. The CDR3 runs 14 residues. The germline gives CDR1 SGHTA, CDR2 FQGNSA. V was pared by 1 base and J by 4 bases, with 11 bases between. TCRdb re-called the 5' RACE reads through MiXCR, storing one row per CDR3 protein. The sample yields roughly 130,000 distinct CDR3 sequences, around 9.3% seen once. Comments on this clonotype: The antigen is undetermined.

Study-level results: Seemingly distinctive of ankylosing spondylitis blood was a TCR beta motif formed by eight highly homologous variants. From matched ankylosing spondylitis synovial fluid, disease-linked clones were reportedly recovered at significantly enriched levels.

The chain recombines TRBV7-2 with TRBJ2-7, with D unresolved. The TCR originated in a male donor with ankylosing spondylitis or in good health (not recorded which). The sample comprised blood, either unsorted or a sorted T cell fraction (not recorded which). The CDR3 sequence is CASSLGTERYEQYF. The CDR3, as DNA: TGTGCCAGCAGCTTAGGGACGGAAAGATACGAGCAGTACTTC.